The next 10 T cell receptor beta chains were all read from a single sample in a study of blood T cell repertoires in COVID-19. Method: immunoSEQ multiplex PCR; TCRdb's copy keeps in-frame clones and lacks some. The sample holds about 170,000 clones; 84% are singletons and the top ten take around 2.7%. The material sequenced was peripheral blood. The source of these receptors is a woman over 75 with COVID-19, enrolled during active disease.

This clone has only one observation. The V gene is TRBV18, the J gene TRBJ1-1, with 11 positions matching TRBD1. V shed 7 bases, J shed 4 bases, and the junction held 8 bases outside the gene matches. The CDR3 is made up of 15 amino acids. Germline V gene sequence: CDR1 KGHSH, CDR2 LQKENI. CDR3 in amino acids: CASCPGQGVLTEAFF. The CDR3 DNA follows: TGTGCCAGCTGCCCGGGACAGGGGGTACTCACTGAAGCTTTCTTT.

The V call is TRBV3-1 (or the pseudogene TRBV3-2), the J call TRBJ2-5, with 14 nucleotides matching TRBD2. V shed 3 bases and J 5 bases; nucleotides not matched to a gene: 5. Germline CDR1 LGHDT, CDR2 YNNKEL (reference sequence). This CDR3 spans 16 amino acids. The CDR3 DNA follows: TGTGCCAGCAGCCAGACTAGCGGGGGGGCCGTTGAGACCCAGTACTTC. Amino acid sequence: CASSQTSGGAVETQYF.

The chain has TRBV18 and TRBJ1-1; D unresolved. Germline-derived CDR1 and CDR2 are KGHSH and LQKENI. The CDR3 is 13 residues long. V was pared by 4 bases and J by 7 bases, with 13 bases between. Written as DNA, the CDR3 is TGTGCCAGCTCACGCGACATAGCGGTTGAAGCTTTCTTT. Encoded protein: CASSRDIAVEAFF.

V and J are TRBV14 and TRBJ2-1; possible D gene TRBD2, 6 bases. Germline CDR1 reads SGHDN; CDR2 reads FVKESK. CDR3 length: 16 amino acids. V lost 1 base, J lost 5 bases, and 15 bases lay in between. CDR3: CASSQGRAPGHNEQFF. In nucleotides, the CDR3 is TGTGCCAGCAGCCAAGGGAGGGCTCCCGGGCACAATGAGCAGTTCTTC.

This clone was seen a single time. The rearrangement links TRBV11-2 to TRBJ1-5; 11 bases are shared with TRBD1. With V trimmed by 5 bases and J by 1 base, 1 base remained unmatched. Germline assignment: CDR1 SGHAT and CDR2 FQNNGV. The CDR3 is 15 amino acids. The CDR3 coding sequence is TGTGCCAGCAGCAGGACAGGGGGCAGCAATCAGCCCCAGCATTTT. It codes for CASSRTGGSNQPQHF.

The rearrangement links TRBV3-1 (or the pseudogene TRBV3-2) to TRBJ2-2; 7 nucleotides match TRBD1. CDR3 size: 14 residues. Germline-derived CDR1 and CDR2 are LGHDT and YNNKEL (reference sequence). J lost 4 bases, V lost 4 bases, and 3 bases had no gene match. The CDR3 DNA sequence: TGTGCCAGCAGCCCTGGGACAGTCACCGGGGAGCTGTTTTTT. This sequence encodes CASSPGTVTGELFF.

CDR3 protein: CASSLFRGNTEAFF. CDR3 nucleotide sequence: TGCGCCAGCAGCCTATTCAGGGGGAACACTGAAGCTTTCTTT. The chain has TRBV10-2 and TRBJ1-1; weak D call: TRBD1 (6 bases). Germline CDR1 is WSHSY and CDR2 is SAAADI. The V end lost 6 bases, the J end lost 1 base, and 12 bases lay between the germline ends. The CDR3 runs to 14 residues.

The rearrangement joins TRBV7-9 to TRBJ2-3; perhaps TRBD1 as D (5 bases). The CDR3 is 14 amino acids. Trimming pared 1 base from V and 4 bases from J, leaving 9 bases between. Germline lookup yields CDR1 SEHNR and CDR2 FQNEAQ (reference sequence). The CDR3 bases are TGTGCCAGCAGCTTAGGGGGCCTTCCAGATACGCAGTATTTT. Translation: CASSLGGLPDTQYF.

The chain couples TRBV30 to TRBJ1-2; D remains unclear. The V end was cut by 2 bases, the J end by 8 bases, with 15 bases between. Germline CDR1 and CDR2: GTSNPN and SVGIG (reference sequence). This CDR3 has 13 residues. The chain's CDR3 is CAWSFTIVGGYTF. In DNA form, the CDR3 reads TGTGCCTGGAGTTTTACTATTGTTGGAGGCTACACCTTC. Full variable domain (remainder filled in from reference TRBV30 and TRBJ1-2): SQTIHQWPATLVQPVGSPLSLECTVEGTSNPNLYWYRQAAGRGLQLLFYSVGIGQISSEVPQNLSASRPQDRQFILSSKKLLLSDSGFYLCAWSFTIVGGYTFGSGTRLTVV.

This clone was seen just once. The rearrangement joins TRBV7-9 to TRBJ2-7; D gene uncertain. The V end lost 5 bases, the J end lost 0 bases, and 2 bases lay between the germline ends. The CDR3 loop spans 11 amino acids. Germline V gene data show CDR1 as SEHNR and CDR2 as FQNEAQ (reference sequence). The CDR3 DNA reads TGTGCCAGCAGCCTCTCCTACGAGCAGTACTTC. Protein sequence: CASSLSYEQYF.